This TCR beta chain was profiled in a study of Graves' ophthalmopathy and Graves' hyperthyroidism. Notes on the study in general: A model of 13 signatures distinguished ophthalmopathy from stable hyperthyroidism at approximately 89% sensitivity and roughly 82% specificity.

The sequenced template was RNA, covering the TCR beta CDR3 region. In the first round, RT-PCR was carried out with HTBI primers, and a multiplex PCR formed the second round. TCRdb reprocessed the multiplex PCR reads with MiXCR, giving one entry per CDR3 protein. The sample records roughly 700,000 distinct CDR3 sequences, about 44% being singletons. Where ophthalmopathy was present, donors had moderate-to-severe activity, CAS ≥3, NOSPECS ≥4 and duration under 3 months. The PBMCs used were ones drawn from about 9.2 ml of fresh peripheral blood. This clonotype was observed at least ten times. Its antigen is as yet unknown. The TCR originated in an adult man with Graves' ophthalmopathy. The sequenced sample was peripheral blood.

CDR3 amino acids: CASSARDNPETQYF. CDR3 DNA sequence: TGTGCCAGCAGCGCCCGTGACAATCCAGAGACCCAGTACTTC. The V and J genes are TRBV9 and TRBJ2-5; D gene uncertain. CDR1 and CDR2 from the germline V gene are SGDLS and YYNGEE. V lost 3 bases and J 4 bases, leaving 13 bases between the germline ends. This CDR3 spans 14 amino acids.